The next 22 T cell receptor beta chains were all read from a single sample in a study of CD4+ T cells in melanoma. This table comes from immunoSEQ multiplex PCR, and its TCRdb copy is limited to in-frame clones, with some not included. The data show nearly 50,000 clones, approximately 92% seen once. The sequenced sample was peripheral blood. The receptors were sampled from a human donor with melanoma.

In nucleotides, the CDR3 is TGTGCCAGCAGTGTGAGACAGGGGGCCGCGGATACGCAGTATTTT. Its protein product is CASSVRQGAADTQYF. V and J are TRBV2 and TRBJ2-3, with 10 positions matching TRBD1. Looked up from germline, CDR1 is SNHLY and CDR2 is FYNNEI. V dropped 4 bases and J dropped 6; count of bases not matched to a gene: 7. This CDR3 contains 15 residues.

This chain uses TRBV6-6 with TRBJ2-1, with 8 bases lining up with TRBD2. The germline gives CDR1 MNHNY, CDR2 SVGAGI (reference sequence). This CDR3 contains 15 residues. V gave up 5 bases and J gave up 5 bases; unmatched junction bases: 8. CDR3 sequence: CASSNRGGLNNEQFF. The CDR3 DNA reads as TGTGCCAGCAGTAATCGGGGGGGCCTGAACAATGAGCAGTTCTTC.

The chain links TRBV18 to TRBJ2-7; 8 bases are a match to TRBD2. In germline, CDR1 is KGHSH, CDR2 LQKENI. Trimming cost V 0 bases and J 3 bases; bases outside gene matches: 4. The CDR3 covers 15 residues. This CDR3 is CASSPPNGGGYEQYF. CDR3 nucleotides: TGTGCCAGCTCACCACCCAACGGGGGGGGCTACGAGCAGTACTTC.

The table lists this clone with a few counts. The rearrangement links TRBV2 to TRBJ1-1; D may be TRBD1 (5 bases). Trimming stripped 0 bases from V and 10 bases from J, with 12 bases between. Germline assignment: CDR1 SNHLY and CDR2 FYNNEI. This CDR3 spans 13 amino acids. The CDR3 region is CASSEAPGFSAFF. CDR3 DNA: TGTGCCAGCAGTGAAGCGCCAGGGTTTTCAGCTTTCTTT.

V and J are TRBV30 and TRBJ2-2; D unclear. V shed 5 bases and J shed 8 bases, with 9 bases lying between them. Germline assignment: CDR1 GTSNPN and CDR2 SVGIG (reference sequence). The CDR3 has 11 amino acids. The CDR3 DNA follows: TGTGCCTGGGATTATTCGGGGGAGCTGTTTTTT. This translates into CAWDYSGELFF.

This rearrangement joins TRBV19 to TRBJ2-1; TRBD1 agrees at 8 bases. CDR1 LNHDA and CDR2 SQIVND come from the germline V gene (reference sequence). Trimming at V came to 3 bases and at J to 7 bases, leaving 8 bases not matched to a gene. The CDR3 runs 15 residues. The CDR3 DNA is TGTGCCAGTAGTATCCGACAGGGGCTAGTTAATGAGCAGTTCTTC. Its protein is CASSIRQGLVNEQFF.

The chain joins TRBV4-1 to TRBJ1-4; D call uncertain. The germline V gene has CDR1 MGHRA and CDR2 YSYEKL. The CDR3 is made up of 12 amino acids. The V end lost 8 bases, the J end lost 4 bases, and 8 bases lay between the germline ends. The CDR3 DNA reads as TGCGCCAGCCGAGGGATTAATGAAAAACTGTTTTTT. Residues: CASRGINEKLFF.

This clone was counted a single time. The chain couples TRBV27 to TRBJ1-2; D possibly corresponds to TRBD1 (5 bases). V lost 3 bases and J lost 1, with 12 bases in between. The CDR3 sequence is 15 residues long. Germline V gene data show CDR1 as MNHEY and CDR2 as SMNVEV (reference sequence). The CDR3 bases are TGTGCCAGCAGTTTGACAGAATGGGGTAACTATGGCTACACCTTC. Amino acids: CASSLTEWGNYGYTF.

This chain uses TRBV19 with TRBJ2-7; TRBD1 aligns across 9 bases. The junction had 6 bases not matched to a gene; V was cut back by 6 bases and J by 3 bases. Germline values: CDR1 LNHDA, CDR2 SQIVND (reference sequence). The CDR3 has 14 amino acids. The CDR3: CASRTGTGNYEQYF. The DNA for the CDR3 is TGTGCCAGTAGGACCGGGACAGGGAACTACGAGCAGTACTTC.

The chain joins TRBV5-1 to TRBJ2-1; 11 positions match TRBD2. The V gene's germline CDR1 is SGHRS and CDR2 YFSETQ. Trimming removed 4 bases from V and 4 bases from J; junction bases left unmatched: 7. The CDR3 has 16 amino acids. The CDR3 nucleotides read TGCGCCAGCAGCCCGAAGACTAGCGGGGTGTACAATGAGCAGTTCTTC. Its protein product is CASSPKTSGVYNEQFF. The complete variable domain, with remaining parts taken from reference TRBV5-1 and TRBJ2-1, reads KAGVTQTPRYLIKTRGQQVTLSCSPISGHRSVSWYQQTPGQGLQFLFEYFSETQRNKGNFPGRFSGRQFSNSRSEMNVSTLELGDSALYLCASSPKTSGVYNEQFFGPGTRLTVL.

The V call is TRBV10-1, the J call TRBJ2-7; the D gene is possibly TRBD1 (6 bases). The ends were cut back, 4 bases at V and 3 bases at J, with 16 bases in the middle. CDR1 and CDR2 (germline): WNHNN, SYGVQD (reference sequence). The CDR3 length is 15 residues. CDR3 DNA: TGCGCCAGCAGTGCAGGGGTCGACAGAGTCTACGAGCAGTACTTC. Translating it yields CASSAGVDRVYEQYF.

The chain combines TRBV15 with TRBJ1-2; 11 bases are a match to TRBD1. Germline CDR1 is LNHNV and CDR2 is YYDKDF (reference sequence). Trimming removed 3 bases from V and 7 bases from J; junction bases left unmatched: 7. This CDR3 has 15 residues. This chain's CDR3 is CATSRAGQGALGYTF. The CDR3 DNA sequence: TGTGCCACCAGCAGGGCCGGACAGGGGGCGCTTGGCTACACCTTC.

The rearrangement uses TRBV5-1 and TRBJ1-4, with TRBD1 identical over 11 bases. Germline V lookup: CDR1 SGHRS, CDR2 YFSETQ. The CDR3 contains 17 residues. V lost 4 bases to trimming and J lost 4 bases; unmatched junction nucleotides: 9. CDR3 DNA sequence: TGCGCCAGCAGCAGAGGGACAGGGGGGTTTGGTAATGAAAAACTGTTTTTT. It encodes CASSRGTGGFGNEKLFF.

V and J are TRBV18 and TRBJ1-2; D not resolved. The V gene lost 2 bases and the J gene lost 1 base, with 17 bases spanning the gap. CDR3 length: 17 residues. CDR1 is KGHSH and CDR2 is LQKENI in the germline V gene. The CDR3 here is CASSPENIHRHNYGYTF. CDR3 DNA sequence: TGTGCCAGCTCACCAGAAAACATTCATCGGCATAACTATGGCTACACCTTC. Based on the CDR3 plus reference TRBV18 and TRBJ1-2, the full variable domain is NAGVMQNPRHLVRRRGQEARLRCSPMKGHSHVYWYRQLPEEGLKFMVYLQKENIIDESGMPKERFSAEFPKEGPSILRIQQVVRGDSAAYFCASSPENIHRHNYGYTFGSGTRLTVV.

V is TRBV6-6 and J is TRBJ2-5; D could derive from TRBD1 or TRBD2 (5 bases each). CDR1 MNHNY and CDR2 SVGAGI come from the germline V gene (reference sequence). V was pared by 6 bases and J by 6 bases, with 11 bases between. CDR3 length equals 12 residues. This CDR3 is CASSWDGQTQYF. The CDR3 DNA reads as TGTGCCAGCAGCTGGGACGGCCAGACCCAGTACTTC.

The chain joins TRBV9 to TRBJ2-1; tentatively, D is TRBD1 (6 bases). This CDR3 is 15 amino acids long. V lost 3 bases to trimming and J lost 3 bases, with 13 bases between them. Germline V gene lookup returns CDR1 SGDLS and CDR2 YYNGEE. The CDR3 protein is CASSDRAVLYNEQFF. Written as DNA, the CDR3 is TGTGCCAGCAGCGACAGGGCGGTCCTCTACAATGAGCAGTTCTTC.

The J gene is TRBJ2-7, the V gene TRBV6-1, with 9 positions matching TRBD1. The CDR3 loop spans 16 amino acids. V shed 3 bases, J shed 2 bases, and the junction held 8 bases outside the gene matches. Germline CDR1 is MNHNS and CDR2 is SASEGT. The CDR3 loop is CASSDWTGATTYEQYF. The CDR3 DNA is TGTGCCAGCAGTGATTGGACAGGGGCCACCACCTACGAGCAGTACTTC.

This clone was seen once. V is TRBV5-6 and J is TRBJ2-1; TRBD1 aligns across 9 bases. This CDR3 is 15 amino acids long. The germline V gene has CDR1 SGHDT and CDR2 YYEEEE. Losses at the gene ends were 3 bases for V and 0 bases for J; bases not matched to a gene: 1. As DNA, the CDR3 is TGTGCCAGCAGCTCGACAGGGGGCTCCTACAATGAGCAGTTCTTC. Its translation is CASSSTGGSYNEQFF.

The J gene is TRBJ2-3, the V gene TRBV29-1; 9 positions agree with TRBD2. The CDR3 runs 15 residues. The junction had 8 bases not matched to a gene; V was cut back by 7 bases and J by 0 bases. Looked up from germline, CDR1 is SQVTM and CDR2 is ANQGSEA. The CDR3 coding sequence is TGCAGCGCAAGCGGCAGCGGGGGGAGCACAGATACGCAGTATTTT. It encodes CSASGSGGSTDTQYF.

CDR3 DNA sequence: TGTGCCAGCAGCTTACTACACCAGCAGTTCTTC. Its protein product is CASSLLHQQFF. The chain joins TRBV7-9 to TRBJ2-1; D gene ambiguous. This CDR3 contains 11 residues. V was cut by 2 bases and J by 11 bases, with 7 bases left in between. Germline V gives CDR1 SEHNR, CDR2 FQNEAQ (reference sequence).

This clone was observed a single time. CDR3 nucleotide sequence: TGTGCCACCAGCTGGCCGGAAAGAACTCAAGAGACCCAGTACTTC. As protein: CATSWPERTQETQYF. The V gene is TRBV15, the J gene TRBJ2-5; no reliable D call. Trimming removed 5 bases from V and 2 bases from J, with 15 bases in between. Looked up from germline, CDR1 is LNHNV and CDR2 is YYDKDF (reference sequence). The CDR3 has 15 amino acids. Drawing the rest from reference TRBV15 and TRBJ2-5, the complete variable domain is DAMVIQNPRYQVTQFGKPVTLSCSQTLNHNVMYWYQQKSSQAPKLLFHYYDKDFNNEADTPDNFQSRRPNTSFCFLDIRSPGLGDTAMYLCATSWPERTQETQYFGPGTRLLVL.

This clone was seen a single time. The chain employs TRBV28 and TRBJ2-5; D is possibly TRBD1 (6 bases). This CDR3 has 14 amino acids. Trimming pared 5 bases from V and 5 bases from J, leaving 15 bases between. Germline V CDR1 and CDR2: MDHEN, SYDVKM. CDR3 DNA: TGTGCCAGCAGTGGAGCAGGGGCGGGCGAGACCCAGTACTTC. Translating it yields CASSGAGAGETQYF.